Listed below are T cell receptor beta chains from one sample, sequenced in a study of T cells in Graves' hyperthyroidism and ophthalmopathy. TCRdb re-analysed the multiplex PCR reads in MiXCR, keeping a single row per CDR3 protein. The table records just under 750,000 distinct CDR3 sequences, approximately 40% of them present only once. The sample consisted of blood. The receptors come from a woman in her 40s with Graves' hyperthyroidism. The CDR3 runs from the conserved cysteine through the conserved F or W. D genes are given only for firm matches. Clone size is not always given. Where it is, it says once, few, many or a class for expanded clones.

clone_size	v_call	d_call	cdr3_length	j_call	cdr3_aa	cdr3_nt
.	TRBV20-1	.	14	TRBJ1-2	CSAGGGVYDYGYTF	TGCAGTGCTGGGGGGGGGGTGTACGACTATGGCTACACCTTC
many	TRBV2	TRBD1	14	TRBJ1-5	CASREMTGYQPQHF	TGTGCCAGCAGGGAGATGACAGGGTATCAGCCCCAGCATTTT
many	TRBV4-2	.	14	TRBJ2-5	CASSQVSGQETQYF	TGTGCCAGCAGCCAAGTTAGCGGTCAAGAGACCCAGTACTTC
many	TRBV12-3/TRBV12-4	.	14	TRBJ1-1	CASSFGLRNTEAFF	TGTGCCAGCAGTTTTGGGCTAAGGAACACTGAAGCTTTCTTT
few	TRBV7-9	TRBD1	14	TRBJ2-7	CASTQTGLTYEQYF	TGTGCCAGCACCCAGACAGGGCTCACCTACGAGCAGTACTTC
.	TRBV5-7	.	15	TRBJ2-3	CASSPPSGKTDTQYF	TGTGCCAGCAGCCCCCCCTCCGGGAAGACAGATACGCAGTATTTT
few	TRBV4-1	.	15	TRBJ1-2	CASSHAPRRIYGYTF	TGCGCCAGCAGCCACGCCCCCCGCAGGATCTATGGCTACACCTTC
many	TRBV10-3	.	14	TRBJ2-6	CAIREPSGANVLTF	TGTGCCATCAGGGAACCGTCTGGGGCCAACGTCCTGACTTTC
.	TRBV4-3	TRBD1	16	TRBJ1-5	CASSHRQGGTNQPQHF	TGCGCCAGCAGCCACCGACAGGGGGGGACCAATCAGCCCCAGCATTTT
many	TRBV4-3	.	15	TRBJ2-7	CASSQVQGSFYEQYF	TGCGCCAGCAGCCAAGTTCAGGGTTCATTCTACGAGCAGTACTTC
many	TRBV20-1	TRBD1	15	TRBJ2-7	CSARHGTGGSYEQYF	TGCAGTGCTAGGCACGGGACAGGGGGAAGCTACGAGCAGTACTTC
many	TRBV19	.	14	TRBJ2-5	CASSQGLAQETQYF	TGTGCCAGTAGTCAGGGTCTGGCCCAAGAGACCCAGTACTTC
.	TRBV3-1	.	14	TRBJ1-4	CASSQVGTNEKLFF	TGTGCCAGCAGCCAAGTAGGAACTAATGAAAAACTGTTTTTT
.	TRBV25-1	TRBD1	15	TRBJ1-4	CASANRDSLNEKLFF	TGTGCCAGCGCTAACCGGGACAGCCTTAATGAAAAACTGTTTTTT
.	TRBV10-3	.	14	TRBJ2-7	CAISAHLGGPEQYF	TGTGCCATCAGTGCACACCTGGGGGGGCCCGAGCAGTACTTC
few	TRBV5-6	.	15	TRBJ2-7	CASSLGGRFDYEQYF	TGTGCCAGCAGCTTGGGTGGGCGGTTCGACTACGAGCAGTACTTC
few	TRBV5-1	TRBD1	13	TRBJ2-7	CASSLGQGQEQYF	TGCGCCAGCAGCCTAGGACAGGGGCAAGAGCAGTACTTC
many	TRBV7-8	.	12	TRBJ2-5	CASLTMGETQYF	TGTGCCAGCTTGACAATGGGCGAGACCCAGTACTTC
.	TRBV14	.	15	TRBJ1-6	CASSQEGPLGSPLHF	TGTGCCAGCAGCCAAGAGGGCCCTCTGGGGTCCCCCCTCCACTTT
.	TRBV5-6	.	15	TRBJ2-7	CASSRYGQNRAQKYF	TGTGCCAGCAGCCGATATGGGCAAAACCGGGCCCAGAAGTACTTC